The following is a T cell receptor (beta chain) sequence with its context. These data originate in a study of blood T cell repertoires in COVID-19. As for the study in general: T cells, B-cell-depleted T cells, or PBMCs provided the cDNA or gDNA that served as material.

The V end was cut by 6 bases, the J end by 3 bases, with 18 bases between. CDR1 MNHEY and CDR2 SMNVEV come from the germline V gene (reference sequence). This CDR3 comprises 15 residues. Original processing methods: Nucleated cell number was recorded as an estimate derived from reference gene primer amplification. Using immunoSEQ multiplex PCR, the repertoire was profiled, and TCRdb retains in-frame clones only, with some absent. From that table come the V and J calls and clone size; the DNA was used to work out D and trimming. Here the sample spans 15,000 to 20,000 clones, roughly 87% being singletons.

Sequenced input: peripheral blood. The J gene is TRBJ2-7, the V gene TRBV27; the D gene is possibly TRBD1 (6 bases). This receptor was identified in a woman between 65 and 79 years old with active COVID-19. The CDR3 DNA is TGTGCCAGCAGCCAAAAAATTGGACAGAACTACGAGCAGTACTTC. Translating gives CASSQKIGQNYEQYF.